This TCR beta chain was documented in a study of T cell responses to AZD1222 COVID-19 vaccine. Study summary: Second doses that came at about 4 or about 12 weeks were put together.

Notes on this clone: Its matching antigen is unknown.

Here immunoSEQ multiplex PCR was the method, and the copy in TCRdb shows in-frame clones only, minus some. Of 150,000 to 200,000 clones detected, around 92% appear once; the ten largest clones hold 9.2%. Findings and limits, study-wide: Spike-spanning, vaccine-associated CD4 TCRs were dominant at 160-218 and 743-854.

V gave up 6 bases and J gave up 0 bases; unmatched junction bases: 15. Germline V gene lookup returns CDR1 LNHDA and CDR2 SQIVND (reference sequence). CDR3 length: 18 residues. The TCR comes from an adult in good health. This chain links TRBV19 with TRBJ1-1; 8 nucleotides agree with TRBD1. The sequencing used peripheral blood, collected on day 0 of AZD1222 vaccination. As DNA, the CDR3 is TGTGCCAGTAGATTAAGAGTTGAGTCAGGGGGCCTGAACACTGAAGCTTTCTTT. Its translation: CASRLRVESGGLNTEAFF.